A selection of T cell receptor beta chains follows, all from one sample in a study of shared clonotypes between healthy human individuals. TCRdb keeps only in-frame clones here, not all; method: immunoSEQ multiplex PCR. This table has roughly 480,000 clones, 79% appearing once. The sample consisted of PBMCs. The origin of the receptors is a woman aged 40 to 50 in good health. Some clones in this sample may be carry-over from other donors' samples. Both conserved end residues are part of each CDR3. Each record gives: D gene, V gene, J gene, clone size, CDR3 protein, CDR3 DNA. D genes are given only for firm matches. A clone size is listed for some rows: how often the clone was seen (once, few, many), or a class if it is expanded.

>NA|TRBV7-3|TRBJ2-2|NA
CASSLEGTMNTGELFF
TGTGCCAGCAGCTTAGAGGGGACCATGAACACCGGGGAGCTGTTTTTT
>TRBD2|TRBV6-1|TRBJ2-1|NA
CASRGLAGVNEQFF
TGTGCCAGCAGGGGACTAGCGGGAGTAAATGAGCAGTTCTTC
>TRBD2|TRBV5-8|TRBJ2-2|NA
CASPLRAGGSGELFF
TGTGCCAGCCCCCTACGAGCGGGAGGTTCCGGGGAGCTGTTTTTT
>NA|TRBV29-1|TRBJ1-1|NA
CSVFLVGQTNTEAFF
TGCAGCGTTTTTCTCGTGGGGCAGACGAACACTGAAGCTTTCTTT
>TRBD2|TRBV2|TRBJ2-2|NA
CASSVGSGRRTGELFF
TGTGCCAGCAGTGTAGGTAGCGGGAGGCGCACCGGGGAGCTGTTTTTT
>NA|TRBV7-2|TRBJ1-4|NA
CASSLEVGRGLFF
TGTGCCAGCAGCTTGGAGGTGGGACGAGGACTGTTTTTT
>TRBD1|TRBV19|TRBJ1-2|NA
CASSLMDRASGYTF
TGTGCCAGTAGTCTGATGGACAGGGCTTCTGGCTACACCTTC
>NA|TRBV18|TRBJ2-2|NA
CASSPLGTNTGELFF
TGTGCCAGCTCACCACTCGGGACAAACACCGGGGAGCTGTTTTTT
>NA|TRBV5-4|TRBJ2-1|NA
CASSSTLGAYSYNEQFF
TGTGCCAGCAGCTCTACCTTGGGAGCCTACTCCTACAATGAGCAGTTCTTC
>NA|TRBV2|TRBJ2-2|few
CASSPLSASGGELFF
TGTGCCAGCAGTCCTCTAAGTGCCTCCGGTGGGGAGCTGTTTTTT
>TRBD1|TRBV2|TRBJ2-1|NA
CASSVGQGAYNEQFF
TGTGCCAGCAGTGTTGGACAGGGCGCCTACAATGAGCAGTTCTTC
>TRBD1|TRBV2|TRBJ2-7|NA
CASRGQGIVREQYF
TGTGCCAGCAGGGGACAGGGAATCGTGCGCGAGCAGTACTTC
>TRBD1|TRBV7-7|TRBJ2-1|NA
CASSFKQGLPSSYNEQFF
TGTGCTAGCAGCTTTAAACAGGGGCTACCGAGCTCCTACAATGAGCAGTTCTTC
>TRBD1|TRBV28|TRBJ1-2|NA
CASISPGQLLPNYGYTF
TGTGCCAGCATTTCGCCGGGACAGCTCCTTCCGAACTATGGCTACACCTTC
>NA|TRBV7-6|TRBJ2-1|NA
CASSHIVDEQFF
TGTGCCAGCAGCCATATTGTCGATGAGCAGTTCTTC
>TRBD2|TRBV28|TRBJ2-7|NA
CASSLSGREQYF
TGTGCCAGCAGTCTAAGCGGGAGAGAGCAGTACTTC
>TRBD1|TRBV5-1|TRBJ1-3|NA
CASSIAGQGANTIYF
TGCGCCAGCAGCATCGCGGGACAGGGGGCAAACACCATATATTTT
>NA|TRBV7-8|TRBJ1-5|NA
CASSIKTGFQPQHF
TGTGCCAGCAGCATAAAGACAGGTTTCCAGCCCCAGCATTTT
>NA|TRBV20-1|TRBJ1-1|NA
CSATHTEAFF
TGCAGTGCTACACACACTGAGGCTTTCTTT
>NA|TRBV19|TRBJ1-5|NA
CASGYDQPQHF
TGTGCCAGTGGGTATGATCAGCCCCAGCATTTT